These 5 T cell receptor beta chains share one sample of origin, sequenced in a study of T cells in Graves' hyperthyroidism and ophthalmopathy. RNA transcripts served as the template for amplifying TCR beta CDR3 regions. The HTBI set primed first-round TCR CDR3 RT-PCR. In TCRdb, the multiplex PCR reads were re-called with MiXCR into one record per CDR3 protein. Of more than 550,000 distinct CDR3 sequences in the sample, around 16% were seen once. What was sequenced was blood. These receptors came from a man aged 45-65 years with Graves' hyperthyroidism.

In its sample, this clonotype was seen many times. This chain joins TRBV28 and TRBJ1-1; tentatively, D is TRBD1 (6 bases). Germline loops: CDR1 MDHEN, CDR2 SYDVKM. Trimming took off 6 bases at V and 6 bases at J, with 14 bases between the two ends. The CDR3 has 13 residues. This CDR3 reads CASSLDRMSEAFF. DNA of the CDR3: TGTGCCAGCAGCCTCGACAGGATGTCTGAAGCTTTCTTT.

The gene calls are TRBV19 and TRBJ1-2; 12 bases are shared with TRBD1. The V and J ends lost 9 bases and 5 bases, in that order; junction bases with no gene match: 10. The CDR3 is made up of 15 amino acids. Germline-derived CDR1 and CDR2 are LNHDA and SQIVND (reference sequence). The CDR3 DNA is TGTGCCAGCTTACCGGGACAGGGGGCGAGTTATGGCTACACCTTC. Encoded protein: CASLPGQGASYGYTF.

V gene TRBV13 combines with J gene TRBJ1-3; the D gene is possibly TRBD1 (5 bases). The germline CDR1 and CDR2 sequences are PRHDT and FYEKMQ (reference sequence). This CDR3 has 15 amino acids. V dropped 2 bases and J dropped 1 base, with 9 bases sitting between them. CDR3 sequence reads: CASSLLGTSGNTIYF. CDR3 nucleotide sequence: TGTGCCAGCAGCTTACTGGGGACTTCTGGAAACACCATATATTTT.

The V and J genes are TRBV4-1 and TRBJ2-7; 8 bases match TRBD2. The CDR3 loop spans 15 amino acids. Germline V CDR1 and CDR2: MGHRA, YSYEKL. The V segment lost 3 bases and the J segment 3 bases; nucleotides outside the gene matches: 7. The CDR3: CASSQASGLVYEQYF. DNA of the CDR3: TGCGCCAGCAGCCAGGCCTCGGGACTAGTCTACGAGCAGTACTTC.

J is TRBJ1-1 and V is TRBV3-1; the D is unclear. CDR1 and CDR2 from the germline V gene are LGHDT and YNNKEL (reference sequence). This CDR3 region has 12 residues. Trimming removed 1 base at V and 5 bases at J, with 5 bases between. The CDR3 DNA reads TGTGCCAGCAGCCAAGTGATTACTGAAGCTTTCTTT. Residues: CASSQVITEAFF.